This T cell receptor (beta chain) was sequenced during a study of blood T cells in healthy people across ages. Sample-barcoded 5' priming and a J-beta primer mix drove a second PCR of roughly 7 to 11 cycles. Each cDNA molecule, via a template-switch adaptor with 12 random nucleotides, was tagged. TCRdb analysed the 5' RACE reads with MiXCR anew, one entry per CDR3 protein. The sample records 580,000 or so distinct CDR3 sequences, about 45% being singletons. CDR1 DFQATT and CDR2 SNEGSKA come from the germline V gene (reference sequence). The CDR3 sequence is 15 residues long. This clonotype occurred a few times.

The sample was blood. This sequence originates from a man aged 80 or over in good health. V and J are TRBV20-1 and TRBJ2-4; 12 positions match TRBD2. Judging by the DNA end, TRBJ2-7 fits better; the J call may be wrong. The CDR3 DNA reads TGCAGTGCTAGAGATCCCACTAGCGGGAGGTACGAGCAGTACTTC. Protein: CSARDPTSGRYEQYF.